This T cell receptor (beta chain) was found in a study of blood T cell repertoires in COVID-19. Turning to the study itself: The study drew acute and convalescent COVID-19 samples from the United States, Italy and Spain. PBMCs, B-cell-depleted T cells, or T cells provided the cDNA or gDNA that made up the material.

V lost 0 bases, J lost 3 bases, and 9 bases lay in between. The CDR3 contains 15 residues. Looked up from germline, CDR1 is MGHRA and CDR2 is YSYEKL. In the original workflow: Amplification with reference gene primers provided the estimates of nucleated cell counts. Profiling relied on immunoSEQ multiplex PCR, and the TCRdb table lists in-frame clones only, not all of them. V and J calls and clone size are given by that table; D and trimming were obtained from the DNA. The sample records about 220,000 clones, approximately 80% being singletons. Cohort assignment relied on participant-reported clinical history.

The sequence was obtained from a woman aged 55 to 70 who had recovered from COVID-19. V usage is TRBV4-1 and J usage is TRBJ2-1; D remains unclear. Sequencing was performed on PBMCs or T cells enriched from blood (not recorded which). The CDR3 DNA reads TGCGCCAGCAGCCAAGATCGGGTGAGCTACAATGAGCAGTTCTTC. Translated, it gives CASSQDRVSYNEQFF.